The clone carrying this T cell receptor beta chain is a singleton in its sample. The antigen remains unidentified. The data derive from a study of shared clonotypes between healthy human individuals. Study findings and constraints: Sampling covered blood only; tissue repertoires likely differ.

The assay was run at deep level. Sequencing of unsorted PBMC DNA was carried out using ten immunoSEQ deep assay plates. Original analysis: From ImmunoSEQ came sequences covering only the junction and carrying no quality scores, so filtering differed. Using immunoSEQ multiplex PCR, the repertoire was profiled, and TCRdb retains in-frame clones only, with some absent. Clonal size and the V and J genes are those of that table, whereas D and trimming came from the DNA. The sample holds hundreds of thousands of clones, over 60% seen once. The length of the CDR3 is 11 residues. V lost 5 bases and J 10 bases, leaving 12 bases between the germline ends. Germline V CDR1 and CDR2: GTSNPN, SVGIG (reference sequence).

This receptor was identified in a woman aged 35 to 49 in good health. Some clones in this sample may be carry-over from other donors' samples. Specimen: PBMCs. The chain recombines TRBV30 with TRBJ2-1; no firm D call. CDR3 loop: CAWGSLEEQFF. The CDR3 DNA follows: TGTGCCTGGGGTTCCCTGGAAGAGCAGTTCTTC. The variable domain in full, with the rest retrieved from reference TRBV30 and TRBJ2-1, is SQTIHQWPATLVQPVGSPLSLECTVEGTSNPNLYWYRQAAGRGLQLLFYSVGIGQISSEVPQNLSASRPQDRQFILSSKKLLLSDSGFYLCAWGSLEEQFFGPGTRLTVL.